Described below is a single TCR beta chain sequence and its context. Within the sample, other DNA sequences also encode this same CDR3. Clones were read by immunoSEQ multiplex PCR, and TCRdb kept only the in-frame ones, dropping some. The sample carries fewer than 450,000 clones, around 90% recorded once. These data are taken from a study of blood T cell repertoires in COVID-19. About the research overall: Sample material is recorded as cDNA or gDNA derived from T cells, B-cell-depleted T cells, or PBMCs.

The J segment lost 6 bases and the V segment lost 2 bases, leaving 5 bases of the junction unmatched. In germline, CDR1 is MNHNS, CDR2 SASEGT. The CDR3 is made up of 15 amino acids. Sequenced: PBMCs or T cells enriched from blood (not recorded which). This receptor was identified in a woman under 30 who had recovered from COVID-19. The chain carries TRBV6-1 and TRBJ1-5; 9 bases map to TRBD1. The CDR3 DNA is TGTGCCAGCAGTGAAAACGGACAGGGGATTCAGCCCCAGCATTTT. This encodes CASSENGQGIQPQHF.